The rows below give T cell receptor beta chains drawn from one sample of a study of shared clonotypes between healthy human individuals. Sequenced by immunoSEQ multiplex PCR; TCRdb stores in-frame clones only, minus some. Altogether 2 million to 2.5 million clones are present, approximately 94% being singletons, with the ten largest covering around 0.13%. Sequencing input: naive CD4+ T cells sorted from blood. The receptors originated from a man aged 18 to 29 in good health. Both conserved end residues are trimmed from each CDR3. D genes are given only for firm matches. A clone size is listed for some rows: how often the clone was seen (once, few, many), or a class if it is expanded.

J gene | D gene | clone size | V gene | CDR3 protein
TRBJ2-1 | . | . | TRBV6-5 | ASRGRRSSYNEQF
TRBJ1-2 | . | few | TRBV4-1 | ASSQDHQVYGYT
TRBJ1-1 | TRBD1 | . | TRBV6-5 | ASSKRDRDEAF
TRBJ2-5 | TRBD2 | . | TRBV11-2 | ASSYKVWTSAQETQY
TRBJ1-6 | TRBD1 | . | TRBV5-6 | ASSRGTGEGRSGLH
TRBJ1-5 | . | few | TRBV19 | ASSIDQGYNQPQH
TRBJ1-1 | . | . | TRBV11-2 | ASSLAARGDTEAF
TRBJ1-3 | . | once | TRBV7-2 | ASSLVSGNTIY
TRBJ2-3 | . | . | TRBV2 | ASSVGERIASTDTQY
TRBJ2-3 | . | . | TRBV11-3 | ASSLGQRTKSDTQY
TRBJ2-7 | . | . | TRBV7-2 | ASSPHYEQY
TRBJ1-6 | . | . | TRBV7-8 | ASSLGGVKNSPLH
TRBJ1-4 | . | . | TRBV7-2 | ASSLAPVTAEKLF
TRBJ2-1 | . | . | TRBV5-1 | ASSLAGVNEQF
TRBJ2-7 | TRBD2 | . | TRBV5-4 | ASSTWTSPYEQY
TRBJ2-2 | TRBD1 | . | TRBV6-1 | ASSSLNRGGELF
TRBJ1-4 | . | . | TRBV2 | ASSDSGVNEKLF
TRBJ2-3 | TRBD2 | . | TRBV6-5 | ASGGGRATDTQY
TRBJ1-5 | . | . | TRBV5-1 | ASSQAGNQPQH
TRBJ2-7 | . | . | TRBV11-2 | ASSLEERYEQY
TRBJ2-3 | . | . | TRBV7-2 | ASSFTRTDTQY
TRBJ1-1 | . | . | TRBV28 | ASSLWSGGLNTEAF
TRBJ2-5 | TRBD2 | . | TRBV5-1 | ASSLDGLAQETQY
TRBJ1-5 | . | once | TRBV5-1 | ASSRGDTSEPQH
TRBJ1-2 | . | . | TRBV10-3 | AISVDGYGYT
TRBJ1-2 | . | . | TRBV5-1 | ASSSGGGGAYGYT
TRBJ1-2 | . | . | TRBV15 | ATSRDFGGYGYT
TRBJ1-6 | TRBD1 | . | TRBV27 | ASSSRTGGNSPLH
TRBJ2-3 | . | . | TRBV5-6 | ASSTGPTFTDTQY
TRBJ1-4 | . | . | TRBV7-2 | ASSLSRATNEKLF
TRBJ2-7 | . | . | TRBV19 | ASRLRDSTYEQY
TRBJ2-5 | TRBD2 | . | TRBV7-2 | ASSFQTSGSFSGTQY
TRBJ2-1 | TRBD2 | . | TRBV18 | ASSPRFVQQAGDYNEQF
TRBJ2-7 | . | . | TRBV5-4 | ASSFPLSYEQY
TRBJ2-1 | . | . | TRBV9 | ASSPAANGPGFYNEQF
TRBJ1-2 | . | . | TRBV7-7 | ASSLSSGPGFCDYGYT
TRBJ1-2 | . | . | TRBV28 | ASNFGGRTNYGYT
TRBJ1-5 | . | . | TRBV15 | ATSTKQGQPQH
TRBJ2-5 | . | . | TRBV2 | ASSEALQGETQY
TRBJ2-3 | TRBD1 | . | TRBV4-1 | ASSQDPGQGAPTDTQY
TRBJ1-1 | . | . | TRBV6-5 | ASSYGQMNTEAF
TRBJ2-5 | . | few | TRBV11-3 | ASSPGVGMETQY
TRBJ1-3 | . | . | TRBV5-1 | ASSPIQGHSGNTIY
TRBJ1-1 | TRBD1 | . | TRBV11-2 | ASRTGDTEAF
TRBJ2-2 | TRBD1 | . | TRBV10-3 | AINRQGANTGELF
TRBJ1-1 | TRBD1 | . | TRBV7-9 | ASSSRDRGFQNTEAF
TRBJ1-1 | . | . | TRBV7-2 | ASSFGRNTEAF
TRBJ1-2 | . | . | TRBV28 | ASGQGTYGYT
TRBJ1-2 | . | once | TRBV5-1 | ASMLLGAVSGYT
TRBJ2-1 | TRBD1 | . | TRBV28 | ASSSSGGFIRGNDEQF
TRBJ2-7 | . | . | TRBV30 | AWSADRYFYEQY
TRBJ1-6 | . | few | TRBV10-3 | AISLGQTNSPLH
TRBJ1-1 | . | . | TRBV11-3 | ASSLAPTGVSF